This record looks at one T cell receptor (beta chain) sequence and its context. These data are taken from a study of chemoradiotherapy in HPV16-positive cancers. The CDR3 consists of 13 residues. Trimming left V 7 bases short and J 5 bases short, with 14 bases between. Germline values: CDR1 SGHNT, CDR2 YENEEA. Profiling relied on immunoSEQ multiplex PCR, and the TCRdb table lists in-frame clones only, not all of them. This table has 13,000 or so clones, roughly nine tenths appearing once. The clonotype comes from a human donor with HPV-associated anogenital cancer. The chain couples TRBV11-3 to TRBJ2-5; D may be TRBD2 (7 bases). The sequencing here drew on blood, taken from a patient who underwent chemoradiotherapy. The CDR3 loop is CASNRDYPETQYF. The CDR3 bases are TGTGCCAGCAACAGGGACTATCCGGAGACCCAGTACTTC.